Detailed here is one T cell receptor beta chain. This record belongs to a study of blood T cell repertoires in COVID-19. Libraries were prepared by immunoSEQ multiplex PCR; TCRdb keeps only in-frame clonotypes and omits some of them. The repertoire holds 90,000 to 100,000 clones, with about 89% as singletons. With V trimmed by 8 bases and J by 6 bases, 11 bases remained unmatched. The CDR3 loop spans 15 amino acids. From germline, CDR1 is MNHEY and CDR2 SVGEGT. Source material: peripheral blood. The chain combines TRBV6-2 or TRBV6-3 with TRBJ1-5, with 9 positions matching TRBD1. The origin of this receptor is a man in his 60s with COVID-19, enrolled during active disease. The DNA for the CDR3 is TGTGCCAGCCGCCCGGACAGGGGCGCTCGTCAGCCCCAGCATTTT. Its translation is CASRPDRGARQPQHF.